This TCR beta chain was identified during a study of blood T cell repertoires in COVID-19. Study-wide background: Specimens from acute and convalescent COVID-19 originated in the United States, Italy and Spain. PBMCs, B-cell-depleted T cells, or T cells were the source of the cDNA or gDNA that made up the material.

The CDR3 extends over 18 amino acids. CDR1 and CDR2 from the germline V gene are LNHDA and SQIVND (reference sequence). V dropped 8 bases and J dropped 2; count of bases not matched to a gene: 15. This table comes from immunoSEQ multiplex PCR, and its TCRdb copy is limited to in-frame clones, with some not included. The table includes some 40,000 clones, around 80% detected once. This clone was recorded only once. The rearrangement links TRBV19 to TRBJ2-2, with 9 bases aligning to TRBD1. The sample was peripheral blood. This TCR was recovered from a human donor in a cohort sampled during active COVID-19. CDR3 DNA sequence: TGTGCCAGTTTTGGAAGGCGGGGACAGGGCGTAAACACCGGGGAGCTGTTTTTT. It codes for CASFGRRGQGVNTGELFF.